This record concerns one TCR beta chain sequence. This clone was seen a few times. This receptor's antigen is unknown. No qualities accompany the bases; no much larger clone lies one base away. TCRbeta CDR3 regions were amplified from genomic DNA by means of the immunoSEQ Assay, a bias-controlled multiplex PCR. On the authors' methods: Within the assay, amplification of reference gene primers was used to estimate how many nucleated cells each sample contained. To quantify the absolute abundance of each unique TCRbeta CDR3 rearrangement, sequence reads were collapsed and filtered. For each sample, productive Simpson clonality was calculated by taking the square root of Simpson's diversity index across productive rearrangements. The source is immuneACCESS, and TCRdb retained only in-frame sequences with V and J called. Part of the clones is not carried over; for the studies checked, unresolved V genes explain less than half of this, and the remainder is unexplained. Clone size and the V and J calls come from that table; the DNA yielded D and trimming. This sample has around 97,000 clones in its table, and approximately 88% of those were observed once. The top ten constitute approximately 3.5% of the sample.

Each collaborating institution followed its own protocols to collect whole blood in K2EDTA tubes. For TCRbeta analysis, collaborators shipped samples as frozen whole blood, isolated PBMCs, or DNA extracted from either of those sample types. This sample is drawn from a study of blood T cell repertoires in COVID-19 (TCRdb year 2020). In terms of the full investigation: Samples from collaborators originated in the United States, Italy and Spain and spanned both the acute and convalescent phases of COVID-19. The material from the prospective study consisted of cDNA or gDNA derived from T cells, B-cell-depleted T cells, or PBMCs. Subjects who had been exposed to COVID-19, were actively infected with it, or had recovered from it provided the deeply sampled blood TCRbeta repertoires that made up the dataset. A freely available public database, intended as a resource for researchers studying the immune response to SARS-CoV-2, is where the repertoires were released. The samples were drawn from two sources: the first 160 participants of the ongoing ImmuneRACE study, and 1,254 subjects contributed by 6 global collaborators. Nearly every sample came with metadata listing a de-identified subject ID, COVID-19 status, age in years and sex. Where available, HLA class I and class II types were taken from metadata supplied by the sample provider and were not determined by assay-based typing. General study outcomes and caveats: The amount of clinical and demographic metadata varied by source and participant and was provided uncurated.

The sequenced material came from peripheral blood. The receptor's source is a woman in her sixties with acute or convalescent COVID-19.

The DNA reads as follows: TGTGCCAGCAGTCCGTGGCTAGCGGGAGTCAGTGAGCAGTTCTTC. The translation is CASSPWLAGVSEQFF. The chain couples TRBV27 to TRBJ2-1; 10 of the junction bases match TRBD2. For this chain, trimming is 5 bases at the V end and 9 bases at the J end, and the number of junction bases without a gene match is 10. From the cysteine through the phenylalanine, the CDR3 covers 15 amino acids. The entry retains the CDR3 DNA only, 45 bases that are in frame from base 1. The germline V gene (reference sequence) provides CDR1 MNHEY and CDR2 SMNVEV.